The rows below give T cell receptor beta chains drawn from one sample of a study of blood T cell repertoires in COVID-19. Method: immunoSEQ multiplex PCR; TCRdb's copy keeps in-frame clones and lacks some. The data show some 130,000 clones, with approximately 87% seen just once and 35% to 50% held by the top ten. Specimen: peripheral blood. The receptors here all came from a human donor in a cohort sampled during active COVID-19. Each CDR3 is given with its conserved first and last residue. The order of the fields is V gene, J gene, clone size, CDR3 protein. Clone size is shown for a subset of rows, as once, few, many or a class of expanded clone.

v_call: TRBV5-4; j_call: TRBJ2-1; clone_size: .; cdr3_aa: CASSLASGSKDEQFF
v_call: TRBV10-3; j_call: TRBJ1-2; clone_size: .; cdr3_aa: CAISGGRNGYTF
v_call: TRBV5-1; j_call: TRBJ2-5; clone_size: .; cdr3_aa: CASSRDSQETQYF
v_call: TRBV9; j_call: TRBJ2-3; clone_size: medium-sized; cdr3_aa: CASTQGAPSTDTQYF
v_call: TRBV29-1; j_call: TRBJ1-5; clone_size: .; cdr3_aa: CSVAVGTGGNQPQHF
v_call: TRBV3-1/TRBV3-2; j_call: TRBJ1-2; clone_size: few; cdr3_aa: CASSQQGVDYGYTF
v_call: TRBV18; j_call: TRBJ2-3; clone_size: .; cdr3_aa: CASTTSGKRTDTQYF
v_call: TRBV5-1; j_call: TRBJ2-7; clone_size: .; cdr3_aa: CASSLDSGGGKQYF
v_call: TRBV7-2; j_call: TRBJ2-1; clone_size: .; cdr3_aa: CASSPAIGSEQFF
v_call: TRBV6-1; j_call: TRBJ1-1; clone_size: .; cdr3_aa: CASSEAPWTGAMNTEAFF
v_call: TRBV7-8; j_call: TRBJ2-2; clone_size: .; cdr3_aa: CASSVRTGITGELFF
v_call: TRBV6-2/TRBV6-3; j_call: TRBJ1-2; clone_size: few; cdr3_aa: CASSTRITMGYTF
v_call: TRBV19; j_call: TRBJ1-4; clone_size: .; cdr3_aa: CASMRTGGEKLFF
v_call: TRBV7-9; j_call: TRBJ2-7; clone_size: few; cdr3_aa: CASSRGYEQYF
v_call: TRBV24-1; j_call: TRBJ2-1; clone_size: once; cdr3_aa: CATSDYTGTGRTFNEQFF
v_call: TRBV9; j_call: TRBJ1-1; clone_size: .; cdr3_aa: CASSVGANTEAFF
v_call: TRBV9; j_call: TRBJ1-1; clone_size: .; cdr3_aa: CASSVRMNTEAFF
v_call: TRBV5-4; j_call: TRBJ2-5; clone_size: .; cdr3_aa: CASSGRTGEETQYF
v_call: TRBV20-1; j_call: TRBJ1-4; clone_size: .; cdr3_aa: CSASNLRGTKKSTNEKLFF
v_call: TRBV7-8; j_call: TRBJ2-1; clone_size: .; cdr3_aa: CASSLNPVSGVAYNEQFF
v_call: TRBV5-6; j_call: TRBJ1-5; clone_size: .; cdr3_aa: CASSRWTGGGQPQHF
v_call: TRBV5-1; j_call: TRBJ1-5; clone_size: .; cdr3_aa: CASSLGDNNQPQHF
v_call: TRBV12-3/TRBV12-4; j_call: TRBJ1-2; clone_size: .; cdr3_aa: CASSPGLIYGYTF
v_call: TRBV12-5; j_call: TRBJ1-6; clone_size: .; cdr3_aa: CASGLGQALHF
v_call: TRBV18; j_call: TRBJ2-6; clone_size: .; cdr3_aa: CASSPGSSGANVLTF
v_call: TRBV12-3/TRBV12-4; j_call: TRBJ2-5; clone_size: .; cdr3_aa: CASSLDSGTTQYF
v_call: TRBV9; j_call: TRBJ2-1; clone_size: once; cdr3_aa: CASSVRGGAYNEQFF
v_call: TRBV25-1; j_call: TRBJ1-1; clone_size: .; cdr3_aa: CASRQTGLSEAFF
v_call: TRBV18; j_call: TRBJ2-2; clone_size: .; cdr3_aa: CASSREAANTGELFF
v_call: TRBV7-2; j_call: TRBJ2-3; clone_size: .; cdr3_aa: CASSYRSRGDTQYF
v_call: TRBV7-8; j_call: TRBJ2-1; clone_size: .; cdr3_aa: CASKGMPGSSYNEQFF
v_call: TRBV5-6; j_call: TRBJ1-6; clone_size: .; cdr3_aa: CASSWTGRNSPLHF
v_call: TRBV24-1; j_call: TRBJ1-2; clone_size: .; cdr3_aa: CATSDSGTNFQSGYTF
v_call: TRBV7-9; j_call: TRBJ2-3; clone_size: .; cdr3_aa: CASSLAWVYHRGGDTQYF
v_call: TRBV7-2; j_call: TRBJ2-4; clone_size: .; cdr3_aa: CASSLVSGRAVNIQYF
v_call: TRBV3-1/TRBV3-2; j_call: TRBJ1-2; clone_size: .; cdr3_aa: CASSQIDSTNYGYTF
v_call: TRBV5-1; j_call: TRBJ1-1; clone_size: .; cdr3_aa: CASKVQGAGTEAFF
v_call: TRBV9; j_call: TRBJ2-5; clone_size: .; cdr3_aa: CASSPRGTGGPVQETQYF
v_call: TRBV24-1; j_call: TRBJ2-1; clone_size: .; cdr3_aa: CATQGAGDQNEQFF
v_call: TRBV19; j_call: TRBJ1-2; clone_size: .; cdr3_aa: CASRGDRRKSVSAYGYTF
v_call: TRBV21-1; j_call: TRBJ2-3; clone_size: once; cdr3_aa: CASSKGQDTDTQYF
v_call: TRBV19; j_call: TRBJ1-5; clone_size: .; cdr3_aa: CASSFWQGNQPQHF